These T cell receptor beta chains were read from a single sample in a study of blood T cell repertoires in COVID-19. The method was immunoSEQ multiplex PCR; TCRdb's version includes in-frame clones alone and lacks a portion of them. The data contain some 150,000 clones, more than 65% of them singletons. The sample comprised PBMCs or T cells enriched from blood (not recorded which). These receptor sequences come from a man between 45 and 60 years old who had recovered from COVID-19. CDR3s include the opening cysteine and the closing phenylalanine or tryptophan. A D gene is named only where the DNA matches it firmly. The size field is filled for only some rows; it gives once, few, many or a size class.

TRBD1 TRBJ1-4 - TRBV29-1 CSVEDSRVQGAEKLFF TGCAGCGTTGAAGATAGTAGGGTACAGGGGGCGGAAAAACTGTTTTTT
TRBD1 TRBJ2-6 few TRBV2 CASSGTGSSSGANVLTF TGTGCCAGCAGCGGGACAGGGAGTTCCTCTGGGGCCAACGTCCTGACTTTC
- TRBJ1-4 - TRBV9 CASSVGAPLQEKLFF TGTGCCAGCAGCGTAGGTGCCCCCCTGCAGGAAAAACTGTTTTTT
TRBD1 TRBJ1-4 - TRBV5-1 CASSLQGNEKLFF TGCGCCAGCAGCTTACAGGGGAATGAAAAACTGTTTTTT
- TRBJ2-2 - TRBV25-1 CASSAHSGTPYTGELFF TGTGCCAGCAGTGCACACTCCGGGACACCTTACACCGGGGAGCTGTTTTTT
- TRBJ1-3 - TRBV7-9 CASSPQVRSGNTIYF TGTGCCAGCAGCCCACAGGTCCGCTCTGGAAACACCATATATTTT
- TRBJ2-7 - TRBV5-1 CASSFQGGPGYEQYF TGCGCCAGCAGCTTCCAGGGGGGTCCCGGCTACGAGCAGTACTTC
TRBD1 TRBJ2-3 - TRBV5-1 CASNPGQGTDTQYF TGCGCCAGCAACCCGGGACAGGGCACAGATACGCAGTATTTT
TRBD1 TRBJ2-5 few TRBV6-5 CASSRRTGRETQYF TGTGCCAGCAGTCGACGGACAGGGCGGGAGACCCAGTACTTC
- TRBJ1-2 - TRBV7-9 CASSPSGANYGYTF TGTGCCAGCAGCCCCTCCGGTGCTAACTATGGCTACACCTTC
TRBD1 TRBJ1-1 - TRBV5-5 CASSLITGTGVEAFF TGTGCCAGCAGCTTAATTACCGGGACAGGGGTTGAAGCTTTCTTT
TRBD1 TRBJ1-1 - TRBV6-5 CASSYFATGFNTEAFF TGTGCCAGCAGTTATTTCGCGACAGGGTTCAACACTGAAGCTTTCTTT
TRBD1 TRBJ2-1 - TRBV19 CASSIKLGQVYNEQFF TGTGCCAGTAGTATCAAACTCGGACAGGTCTACAATGAGCAGTTCTTC
TRBD1 TRBJ1-1 - TRBV19 CASSTRQGLDTEAFF TGTGCCAGTAGTACGCGACAGGGGCTGGACACTGAAGCTTTCTTT
TRBD1 TRBJ1-4 - TRBV6-5 CASRGQGKTNEKLFF TGTGCCAGCAGGGGACAGGGGAAGACTAATGAAAAACTGTTTTTT
TRBD1 TRBJ2-5 - TRBV30 CAWRDRGRETQYF TGTGCCTGGAGGGACAGGGGACGAGAGACCCAGTACTTC
- TRBJ1-3 - TRBV9 CASSVADQGSGGNTIYF TGTGCCAGCAGCGTAGCGGATCAGGGGTCGGGAGGAAACACCATATATTTT
- TRBJ1-4 - TRBV12-3/TRBV12-4 CASSGSWYEKLFF TGTGCCAGCAGTGGCTCATGGTATGAAAAACTGTTTTTT
- TRBJ1-2 - TRBV5-6 CASSWPSRGGGYTF TGTGCCAGCAGCTGGCCCTCGAGGGGGGGTGGCTACACCTTC
TRBD1 TRBJ2-1 few TRBV5-1 CASSPGTGSAGEQFF TGCGCCAGCAGCCCGGGGACAGGGTCCGCGGGTGAGCAGTTCTTC
- TRBJ1-5 once TRBV20-1 CSASGLNSNQPQHF TGCAGTGCTAGTGGGCTGAATAGCAATCAGCCCCAGCATTTT
- TRBJ1-6 once TRBV5-1 CASSLGQGSYNSPLHF TGCGCCAGCAGCTTGGGGCAGGGGTCCTATAATTCACCCCTCCACTTT
- TRBJ1-1 - TRBV3-1/TRBV3-2 CASSPGQEAFF TGTGCCAGCAGCCCTGGACAGGAAGCTTTCTTT
- TRBJ1-2 - TRBV10-3 CAISAGGSYGYTF TGTGCCATCAGCGCGGGGGGCAGCTATGGCTACACCTTC
- TRBJ2-7 few TRBV2 CASIEALSSYEQYF TGTGCCAGCATTGAGGCCCTCAGCTCCTACGAGCAGTACTTC
TRBD1 TRBJ1-2 few TRBV24-1 CATSDERQGHGYTF TGTGCCACCAGTGACGAACGACAGGGCCATGGCTACACCTTC
- TRBJ1-1 - TRBV5-6 CASSLARVTEAFF TGTGCCAGCAGCTTGGCGAGGGTCACTGAAGCTTTCTTT
- TRBJ1-3 - TRBV3-1/TRBV3-2 CASSSTGNTIYF TGTGCCAGCAGCTCGACAGGAAACACCATATATTTT
- TRBJ1-6 - TRBV5-6 CASMRGTSSPLHF TGTGCCAGCATGAGAGGGACTAGCTCACCCCTCCACTTT
TRBD2 TRBJ2-1 medium-sized TRBV15 CATSIGLAGGNEQFF TGTGCCACCAGCATAGGACTAGCGGGGGGAAATGAGCAGTTCTTC
- TRBJ1-5 - TRBV3-1/TRBV3-2 CASSSDRSSNQPQHF TGTGCCAGCAGCTCCGACAGGAGTAGCAATCAGCCCCAGCATTTT
TRBD1 TRBJ1-1 - TRBV28 CASSPPTGDTEAFF TGTGCCAGCAGTCCCCCGACAGGGGACACTGAAGCTTTCTTT
TRBD1 TRBJ1-2 - TRBV18 CASSPVVGQTNYGYTF TGTGCCAGCTCACCAGTCGTGGGACAGACTAACTATGGCTACACCTTC
TRBD1 TRBJ1-2 - TRBV30 CAWSVKGPGQKFNYGYTF TGTGCCTGGAGTGTAAAGGGGCCGGGACAGAAATTTAACTATGGCTACACCTTC
TRBD2 TRBJ2-5 - TRBV4-2 CASSPPTGGAKETQYF TGTGCCAGCAGCCCCCCTACGGGGGGGGCTAAAGAGACCCAGTACTTC
- TRBJ1-5 once TRBV12-2 CASRLALVHDSNQPQHF TGTGCAAGTCGCTTAGCGCTCGTACACGATAGCAATCAGCCCCAGCATTTT
- TRBJ2-5 - TRBV5-1 CASSLFAGAEETQYF TGCGCCAGCAGCTTGTTTGCGGGGGCGGAAGAGACCCAGTACTTC
TRBD1 TRBJ1-1 - TRBV11-1 CASSVRTGNANTEAFF TGTGCCAGCAGCGTACGGACAGGGAATGCGAACACTGAAGCTTTCTTT
- TRBJ2-3 - TRBV7-2 CASSLAEGGDTQYF TGTGCCAGCAGCCTAGCGGAGGGGGGGGATACGCAGTATTTT
- TRBJ2-2 - TRBV5-1 CASSETGKNTGELFF TGCGCCAGCAGCGAAACAGGGAAGAACACCGGGGAGCTGTTTTTT
TRBD2 TRBJ2-1 - TRBV10-3 CAISGTTGYNEQFF TGTGCCATCAGCGGGACTACTGGCTACAATGAGCAGTTCTTC